This record concerns one TCR beta chain sequence. V was shortened by 3 bases and J by 0 bases, with 8 bases between the two germline ends. The CDR3 sequence is 15 residues long. Germline loops: CDR1 KGHSH, CDR2 LQKENI. Original analysis: Estimation of nucleated cell counts relied on the amplification of reference gene primers. Libraries were prepared by immunoSEQ multiplex PCR; TCRdb keeps only in-frame clonotypes and omits some of them. V, J and clone size were drawn from that table, and D and trimming were deduced from the DNA. The sample holds 70,000 to 95,000 clones, around four fifths seen once. The data derive from a study of blood T cell repertoires in COVID-19. As for the study in general: COVID-19 samples, acute and convalescent, were from the United States, Italy and Spain. T cells, B-cell-depleted T cells, or PBMCs provided the cDNA or gDNA that served as material.

This clonotype was sampled from a woman in her seventies with active or convalescent COVID-19. The sample consisted of peripheral blood. The chain joins TRBV18 to TRBJ1-4; the D is unclear. The CDR3 reads CASSPGLATNEKLFF. In DNA form, the CDR3 reads TGTGCCAGCTCACCCGGTCTTGCAACTAATGAAAAACTGTTTTTT.